This entry is about one T cell receptor beta chain. Its specificity is not known. This record belongs to a study of cytomegalovirus exposure and HLA in healthy donors. Across the study: About 179 million T cells yielded 110 million or so unique TCR beta sequences in earlier analysis. Early on, a data release was issued that held approximately 92 million unique TCRs from HLA-typed donors. Study-wide points: Despite most TCR sequences being rare, some public TCRs occurred in many donors.

Primers included in the PCR were 60 Vbeta and 13 Jbeta primers. This table comes from immunoSEQ multiplex PCR, and its TCRdb copy is limited to in-frame clones, with some not included. The sample has more than 65,000 clones; roughly 80% are singletons. The germline CDR1 and CDR2 sequences are MGHRA and YSYEKL. The germline V and J ends were trimmed by 1 base and 7 bases, with 20 bases remaining between them. CDR3 length: 17 amino acids. Specimen: PBMCs. The chain combines TRBV4-1 with TRBJ1-3, with a tentative D call TRBD1 (5 bases). The clonotype originates from a woman in her forties in good health and CMV-seropositive. The CDR3 sequence is CASSQGSGFQDRNTIYF. For the CDR3, the DNA is TGCGCCAGCAGCCAAGGTTCAGGGTTTCAAGACCGGAACACCATATATTTT.